The 8 T cell receptor beta chains listed next were all sequenced from one sample in a study of shared clonotypes between healthy human individuals. TCRdb keeps only in-frame clones here, not all; method: immunoSEQ multiplex PCR. The table records about 960,000 clones, over 60% of them present only once. Sequencing input: memory CD4+ T cells sorted from blood. The subset here: CD45RA-negative fraction. The receptors were gathered from a man aged 18 to 29 in good health.

A few counts support this clone. The chain combines TRBV30 with TRBJ1-6, with 7 bases identical to TRBD1. The trim removed 3 bases at V and 11 bases at J, leaving 10 bases unmatched. There are 14 residues in the CDR3. Germline assignment: CDR1 GTSNPN and CDR2 SVGIG (reference sequence). CDR3 in DNA: TGTGCCTGGAGATACAGGGGAGGTGACACACCCCTCCACTTT. This translates into CAWRYRGGDTPLHF.

The rearrangement joins TRBV7-9 to TRBJ1-6, with TRBD1 as a possible D gene (6 bases). The CDR3 is 15 amino acids. From germline, CDR1 is SEHNR and CDR2 FQNEAQ (reference sequence). Trimming removed 0 bases from V and 10 bases from J, with 13 bases in between. The CDR3 loop is CASSLARGAGSPLHF. The CDR3 DNA reads as TGTGCCAGCAGCTTAGCGCGGGGGGCAGGCTCACCCCTCCACTTT. The complete variable domain, with remaining parts taken from reference TRBV7-9 and TRBJ1-6, reads DTGVSQNPRHKITKRGQNVTFRCDPISEHNRLYWYRQTLGQGPEFLTYFQNEAQLEKSRLLSDRFSAERPKGSFSTLEIQRTEQGDSAMYLCASSLARGAGSPLHFGNGTRLTVT.

The CDR3 reads CASTTGLQETQYF. CDR3 nucleotide sequence: TGTGCCAGCACCACAGGGCTCCAAGAGACCCAGTACTTC. The V and J genes are TRBV11-2 and TRBJ2-5; D might be TRBD1 (6 bases). Trimming shortened V by 7 bases and J by 1 base, and 10 bases separated the two germline ends. The CDR3 sequence is 13 residues long. The germline V gene has CDR1 SGHAT and CDR2 FQNNGV. Complete variable domain (other parts from reference TRBV11-2 and TRBJ2-5): EAGVAQSPRYKIIEKRQSVAFWCNPISGHATLYWYQQILGQGPKLLIQFQNNGVVDDSQLPKDRFSAERLKGVDSTLKIQPAKLEDSAVYLCASTTGLQETQYFGPGTRLLVL.

The rearrangement joins TRBV7-9 to TRBJ2-2; 10 positions agree with TRBD2. The germline V gene has CDR1 SEHNR and CDR2 FQNEAQ (reference sequence). The CDR3 spans 15 residues. V shed 5 bases, J shed 7 bases, and the junction held 7 bases outside the gene matches. The CDR3 DNA reads as TGTGCCAGCAGCCCTAGCGGGAGTTTTATCGGGGAGCTGTTTTTT. This encodes CASSPSGSFIGELFF.

The rearrangement links TRBV5-1 to TRBJ2-3; no definite D call. The CDR3 sequence is 13 residues long. The V gene lost 4 bases and the J gene lost 4 bases, with 10 bases spanning the gap. Germline values: CDR1 SGHRS, CDR2 YFSETQ. The CDR3 sequence: CASSPMAADTQYF. DNA of the CDR3: TGCGCCAGCAGCCCCATGGCAGCAGATACGCAGTATTTT. Full variable domain (remainder filled in from reference TRBV5-1 and TRBJ2-3): KAGVTQTPRYLIKTRGQQVTLSCSPISGHRSVSWYQQTPGQGLQFLFEYFSETQRNKGNFPGRFSGRQFSNSRSEMNVSTLELGDSALYLCASSPMAADTQYFGPGTRLTVL.

V usage is TRBV25-1 and J usage is TRBJ2-1; 9 nucleotides agree with TRBD2. V was clipped by 8 bases and J by 9 bases; unmatched bases: 17. Germline V CDR1 and CDR2: MGHDK, SYGVNS. This CDR3 region has 16 residues. The CDR3 DNA sequence: TGTGCCAGCCGCCGGGAAGGTAGCGGGAGAGGAGGTGAGCAGTTCTTC. It specifies CASRREGSGRGGEQFF.

J is TRBJ1-5 and V is TRBV15, with D possibly TRBD1 on 6 matching bases. V shed 0 bases and J shed 7 bases, with 13 bases lying between them. CDR1 is LNHNV, CDR2 YYDKDF, per germline (reference sequence). The CDR3 loop spans 15 amino acids. CDR3 sequence (DNA): TGTGCCACCAGCAGAGAGTTACAGGGTGAGCAGCCCCAGCATTTT. It is translated as CATSRELQGEQPQHF.

The chain employs TRBV29-1 and TRBJ2-1; D is possibly TRBD1 (5 bases). Germline CDR1 SQVTM, CDR2 ANQGSEA. The ends were cut back, 0 bases at V and 0 bases at J, with 12 bases in the middle. This CDR3 has 16 amino acids. CDR3 amino acids: CSVEDRTPLSYNEQFF. The CDR3 nucleotides read TGCAGCGTTGAAGATCGGACACCTCTCTCCTACAATGAGCAGTTCTTC.